This entry describes one T cell receptor beta chain. This sample was included in a study of follicular helper T cells after annual influenza vaccination. This sample's time point: 2015-2016 season, 7 days after influenza vaccination. Non-naive CD4+CXCR5+PD-1+ cTfh were sorted into ICOS+CD38+ and ICOS-CD38- fractions. TCRB sequencing was done at Survey resolution level. Clones were read by immunoSEQ multiplex PCR, and TCRdb kept only the in-frame ones, dropping some. The sample records more than 4,000 clones, roughly 82% being singletons. From germline, CDR1 is SGHTA and CDR2 FQGNSA. CDR3 length: 13 amino acids. Trimming removed 5 bases at V and 1 base at J, with 8 bases between.

J is TRBJ1-1 and V is TRBV7-2; D perhaps matches TRBD1 (5 bases). The sample in question was CXCR5+ CD38- circulating T follicular helper cells from blood, obtained 7 days after influenza vaccination. Indicated subset: circulating Tfh, non-naive CD4+CXCR5+PD-1+ (ICOS+CD38+ or ICOS-CD38-). The TCR sequence derives from an adult who received the influenza vaccine. The DNA for the CDR3 is TGTGCCAGCAGCCAGGGCACGAACACTGAAGCTTTCTTT. Its protein is CASSQGTNTEAFF.